The rows below give T cell receptor beta chains drawn from one sample of a study of read filtering for tumor transcriptome and immune sequencing. TCRdb reprocessed the reads with MiXCR, giving one entry per CDR3 protein. The sample comprises about 46,000 distinct CDR3 sequences, about an eighth of which are singletons, and roughly 15% rests with the top ten. Sequenced material: a population of CD138-negative cells sorted from bone marrow. These receptors were obtained from a donor at least 40 years old with multiple myeloma. The conserved cysteine and the conserved F or W are not part of the CDR3 here.

TRBV19	TRBJ2-2	ASSRTSGTSGELF
TRBV5-1	TRBJ1-1	ASSTPGYTEAF
TRBV7-9	TRBJ2-5	ASSTLAGEETQY
TRBV5-4	TRBJ1-1	ASSLVIAGVTEAF
TRBV6-6	TRBJ2-7	ASSALRDYEQY
TRBV20-1	TRBJ2-7	SAPLDGLAHYEQY
TRBV20-1	TRBJ1-6	SASTGLYSALH
TRBV7-9	TRBJ2-3	ASGRTGLNTQY
TRBV29-1	TRBJ2-2	SVEEADTGELF
TRBV12-2	TRBJ2-7	ASRLAGDTYEQY
TRBV24-1	TRBJ2-1	ATSDPGQSVQF
TRBV12-3/TRBV12-4	TRBJ1-5	ASSSSGRGQPQH
TRBV30	TRBJ2-2	AWSNTGELF
TRBV12-3/TRBV12-4	TRBJ2-1	ASRSGTSAYNEQF
TRBV3-2	TRBJ2-1	ASSQDIPLRKF
TRBV3-2	TRBJ2-1	ASSLRDRGNEQF
TRBV10-3	TRBJ2-2	ALGAGTNTGELF